The 7 T cell receptor beta chains listed next were all sequenced from one sample in a study of T cells in Graves' hyperthyroidism and ophthalmopathy. TCR beta CDR3 regions were amplified from RNA. HTBI primers were employed in a first-round RT-PCR of the TCR CDR3. TCRdb reprocessed the multiplex PCR reads via MiXCR and lists one record per CDR3 protein. The sample lists 300,000 to 450,000 distinct CDR3 sequences, over 10% occurring once. What was sequenced was blood. These receptors all stem from a woman between 18 and 29 years old with Graves' hyperthyroidism.

This clonotype was detected only a few times. The CDR3 spells CATSRGDNEQFF. The DNA for the CDR3 is TGTGCCACCAGCAGAGGGGACAATGAGCAGTTCTTC. The chain is built from TRBV15 and TRBJ2-1; D is unclear. CDR3 length: 12 amino acids. CDR1 and CDR2 from the germline V gene are LNHNV and YYDKDF (reference sequence). The V end lost 1 base, the J end lost 5 bases, and 3 bases lay between the germline ends. Using reference TRBV15 and TRBJ2-1 for the parts outside the CDR3, the full variable domain is DAMVIQNPRYQVTQFGKPVTLSCSQTLNHNVMYWYQQKSSQAPKLLFHYYDKDFNNEADTPDNFQSRRPNTSFCFLDIRSPGLGDTAMYLCATSRGDNEQFFGPGTRLTVL.

This clonotype was seen many times. The chain joins TRBV12-3 or TRBV12-4 to TRBJ2-1, with D tentatively TRBD2 (6 bases). V was shortened by 5 bases and J by 2 bases, with 13 bases between the two germline ends. The CDR3 length is 15 residues. CDR3 bases: TGTGCCAGCAGTCTGGAGGGGAACCCCTACAATGAGCAGTTCTTC. It codes for CASSLEGNPYNEQFF.

This clonotype was counted at least ten times. The chain has TRBV6-1 and TRBJ1-5; no clear D. This CDR3 is built from 13 residues. The germline V and J ends were trimmed by 4 bases and 6 bases, with 10 bases remaining between them. Per germline, CDR1 MNHNS and CDR2 SASEGT. CDR3 loop: CASSGLRGQPQHF. The CDR3 nucleotides read TGTGCCAGCAGTGGACTTCGGGGTCAGCCCCAGCATTTT.

The rearrangement links TRBV5-6 to TRBJ2-5; D remains unclear. Trimming pared 1 base from V and 3 bases from J, leaving 13 bases between. This CDR3 region has 15 residues. Per the germline V gene, CDR1 is SGHDT and CDR2 is YYEEEE. CDR3 in DNA: TGTGCCAGCAGCTTGCGCCAGCTTAATGAAGAGACCCAGTACTTC. This sequence encodes CASSLRQLNEETQYF. The full variable domain, its missing parts supplied by reference TRBV5-6 and TRBJ2-5, is DAGVTQSPTHLIKTRGQQVTLRCSPKSGHDTVSWYQQALGQGPQFIFQYYEEEERQRGNFPDRFSGHQFPNYSSELNVNALLLGDSALYLCASSLRQLNEETQYFGPGTRLLVL.

This clonotype was counted at least ten times. This chain connects TRBV6-2 or TRBV6-3 to TRBJ1-1; 11 positions agree with TRBD1. Per the germline V gene, CDR1 is MNHEY and CDR2 is SVGEGT. Unmatched junction bases numbered 2, after V lost 6 bases and J lost 5 bases. This CDR3 spans 13 amino acids. The CDR3 sequence is CASRGQGVTEAFF. The CDR3 DNA is TGTGCCAGCAGGGGACAGGGGGTAACTGAAGCTTTCTTT.

Turning to this clonotype: Given a much more abundant clone one base away, this may be a read error. The chain joins TRBV20-1 to TRBJ2-1, with TRBD2 matching over 12 bases. Germline CDR1 is DFQATT and CDR2 is SNEGSKA (reference sequence). The CDR3 is 14 residues long. The DNA of the CDR3 is TGCAATGCTCTGGCTAGCGGGGGGGCGAGTGAGCAGTTCTTC. Translating gives CNALASGGASEQFF.

This clonotype was detected ten times or more. This rearrangement joins TRBV6-2 or TRBV6-3 to TRBJ2-7; D not resolved. Germline V gene sequence: CDR1 MNHEY, CDR2 SVGEGT. This CDR3 has 14 amino acids. V was cut by 0 bases and J by 3 bases, with 9 bases left in between. CDR3 coding DNA: TGTGCCAGCAGTTACTCGGGTGCCAGCTACGAGCAGTACTTC. Translating gives CASSYSGASYEQYF.